This is a list of T cell receptor beta chains from one sample in a study of regulatory T cells in long-lasting Graves disease. TCRdb itself ran the multiplex PCR reads through MiXCR, one entry per CDR3 protein. The sample contains roughly 400,000 distinct CDR3 sequences, around 20% of which appear only once. The sequencing used peripheral blood mononuclear cells (PBMCs), collected when the disease was refractory, from a patient treated with antithyroid drugs. The source is a female donor with Graves disease. The CDR3 runs from the conserved cysteine through the conserved F or W. D genes are given only for firm matches. A row's size may be missing; if present it is once, few, many or a size class.

TRBV6-2/TRBV6-3	.	many	TRBJ2-6	19	CASSYSKRTGNSGANVLTF	TGTGCCAGCAGTTACTCGAAGAGAACAGGGAACTCTGGGGCCAACGTCCTGACTTTC
TRBV27	.	many	TRBJ1-2	14	CASSLSASNYGYTF	TGTGCCAGCAGCCTCAGCGCCTCTAACTATGGCTACACCTTC
TRBV10-3	.	few	TRBJ2-7	13	CAISEETGYEQYF	TGTGCCATCAGTGAGGAAACAGGCTACGAGCAGTACTTC
TRBV19	TRBD1	.	TRBJ1-6	14	CASRGGQHDSPLHF	TGTGCCAGTAGGGGGGGACAGCACGACTCACCCCTCCACTTT
TRBV7-3	.	few	TRBJ1-6	15	CASSTTGRLDSPLHF	TGTGCCAGCAGCACGACGGGGAGGCTAGATTCACCCCTCCACTTT
TRBV4-2	TRBD1	few	TRBJ2-7	13	CASGRDRAWEQYF	TGTGCCAGTGGGAGGGACAGGGCTTGGGAGCAGTACTTC
TRBV7-9	.	few	TRBJ1-4	15	CASSLTEGGGEKLFF	TGTGCCAGCAGCTTAACGGAAGGGGGGGGTGAAAAACTGTTTTTT
TRBV6-4	TRBD1	few	TRBJ1-4	13	CASSEGQGGKLFF	TGTGCCAGCAGTGAGGGACAGGGAGGAAAACTGTTTTTT
TRBV28	TRBD1	many	TRBJ1-2	19	CASNSETYRGLDSNYGYTF	TGTGCCAGCAACTCCGAAACCTACAGGGGGCTGGATTCAAACTATGGCTACACCTTC
TRBV5-1	.	.	TRBJ1-3	16	CASSSGHSSSGNTIYF	TGCGCCAGCAGTTCGGGACATTCGAGCTCTGGAAACACCATATATTTT
TRBV11-2	.	many	TRBJ2-2	12	CASVLDAGELFF	TGTGCCAGCGTCCTAGACGCCGGGGAGCTGTTTTTT
TRBV20-1	.	many	TRBJ1-5	12	CSAGQGNQPQHF	TGCAGTGCTGGTCAGGGGAATCAGCCCCAGCATTTT
TRBV5-1	TRBD1	few	TRBJ2-7	16	CASSLMGQGALREQYF	TGCGCCAGCAGCTTGATGGGACAGGGGGCCTTAAGGGAGCAGTACTTC
TRBV18	.	.	TRBJ1-1	15	CASSPGGVVNTEAFF	TGTGCCAGCTCACCGGGGGGGGTGGTGAACACTGAAGCTTTCTTT
TRBV14	.	.	TRBJ2-7	16	CASSRRGLDSSYEQYF	TGTGCCAGCAGCCGAAGGGGACTCGACAGCTCCTACGAGCAGTACTTC
TRBV2	.	many	TRBJ1-5	12	CASSVGDQPQHF	TGTGCCAGCAGTGTGGGGGATCAGCCCCAGCATTTT
TRBV19	.	.	TRBJ2-3	14	CASSRRDITDTQYF	TGTGCCAGTAGTCGCAGGGATATCACAGATACGCAGTATTTT
TRBV29-1	TRBD1	few	TRBJ2-6	17	CSVWERTGHSGANVLTF	TGCAGCGTTTGGGAAAGGACAGGCCACTCTGGGGCCAACGTCCTGACTTTC
TRBV24-1	.	.	TRBJ2-7	16	CATSDLFALGSYEQYF	TGTGCCACCAGTGATTTGTTCGCTCTAGGGTCCTACGAGCAGTACTTC
TRBV6-9	.	few	TRBJ1-6	17	CASSYRGASSYNSPLHF	TGTGCCAGCAGTTACCGAGGGGCGAGCTCCTATAATTCACCCCTCCACTTT
TRBV11-1	TRBD1	few	TRBJ2-1	13	CTSSLGQGGEQFF	TGTACCAGCAGCTTGGGACAGGGCGGTGAGCAGTTCTTC
TRBV20-1	.	few	TRBJ2-7	13	CSASPLDSDEQYF	TGCAGTGCTTCCCCCTTAGACAGCGACGAGCAGTACTTC
TRBV19	.	.	TRBJ2-5	14	CASSIGTDQETQYF	TGTGCCAGTAGTATAGGGACAGATCAAGAGACCCAGTACTTC
TRBV28	TRBD2	many	TRBJ2-7	19	CASSLISLAGSEGEFGQYF	TGTGCCAGCAGTTTAATTAGCCTAGCGGGATCGGAGGGGGAATTCGGGCAGTACTTC
TRBV3-1	.	many	TRBJ2-2	12	CASSQNTGELFF	TGTGCCAGCAGCCAGAACACCGGGGAGCTGTTTTTT
TRBV11-2	.	many	TRBJ1-6	12	CASSLPNSPLHF	TGTGCCAGCAGCTTACCCAATTCACCCCTCCACTTT
TRBV2	TRBD2	many	TRBJ2-2	16	CASRPLSLARTGELFF	TGTGCCAGCAGACCCCTATCACTAGCGAGGACCGGGGAGCTGTTTTTT
TRBV12-3/TRBV12-4	.	.	TRBJ1-6	15	CASSKSGTVNSPLHF	TGTGCCAGCAGTAAATCCGGGACCGTCAATTCACCCCTCCACTTT
TRBV12-3/TRBV12-4	TRBD2	many	TRBJ2-5	19	CASSSHRGIGLAGQETQYF	TGTGCCAGCAGTTCCCACCGGGGCATTGGACTAGCGGGACAAGAGACCCAGTACTTC
TRBV28	.	many	TRBJ1-1	14	CASSKAGERTEAFF	TGTGCCAGCAGTAAGGCAGGAGAACGGACTGAAGCTTTCTTT
TRBV6-2/TRBV6-3	.	many	TRBJ1-1	13	CASSYLEGREAFF	TGTGCCAGCAGTTACTTGGAGGGCCGTGAAGCTTTCTTT
TRBV12-3/TRBV12-4	.	many	TRBJ2-7	13	CASSSGLRGEQYF	TGTGCCAGCAGTTCGGGACTTCGGGGAGAGCAGTACTTC
TRBV4-1	.	.	TRBJ2-4	16	CASSQPTIQAKNIQYF	TGCGCCAGCAGCCAGCCTACGATTCAAGCCAAAAACATTCAGTACTTC
TRBV7-6	.	few	TRBJ2-5	12	CASSPAYGTQYF	TGTGCCAGCAGTCCCGCGTATGGGACCCAGTACTTC
TRBV5-6	.	.	TRBJ1-5	17	CASSSTFQGMSNQPQHF	TGTGCCAGCAGCTCAACCTTTCAGGGGATGAGCAATCAGCCCCAGCATTTT
TRBV27	TRBD1	many	TRBJ1-6	13	CASSFHDRATLHF	TGTGCCAGCAGTTTCCACGACAGGGCGACCCTCCACTTT